Listed here are 10 T cell receptor beta chains from one sample, sequenced in a study of OX40 agonist ivuxolimab in advanced cancers. Data came from immunoSEQ multiplex PCR; TCRdb stores just in-frame clones and leaves some out. The table records 60,000 to 75,000 clones, approximately 81% of them present only once. Sequenced here: CD4+ or CD8+ T cells sorted from blood, sampled in a trial of the OX40 agonist ivuxolimab. The receptor source for this set is an adult with an advanced solid tumor such as melanoma, head and neck, liver or kidney cancer.

This chain joins TRBV5-1 and TRBJ2-5; D possibly corresponds to TRBD1 (6 bases). The germline V and J ends were trimmed by 4 bases and 1 base, with 11 bases remaining between them. The germline V gene encodes CDR1 SGHRS and CDR2 YFSETQ. This CDR3 spans 14 amino acids. CDR3 amino acids: CASSRRTVQETQYF. The DNA of the CDR3 is TGCGCCAGCAGCCGCAGGACAGTCCAAGAGACCCAGTACTTC.

The chain employs TRBV30 and TRBJ2-1, with 7 nucleotides matching TRBD2. The CDR3 consists of 13 residues. The trim removed 2 bases at V and 15 bases at J, leaving 13 bases unmatched. Germline values: CDR1 GTSNPN, CDR2 SVGIG (reference sequence). The CDR3 coding sequence is TGTGCCTGGAGTTTCACGGGGCTAGCGGTTCTGTTCTTC. Translation gives CAWSFTGLAVLFF.

The chain employs TRBV28 and TRBJ2-1; 11 bases agree with TRBD2. The CDR3 spans 15 residues. The junction had 8 bases not matched to a gene; V was cut back by 6 bases and J by 7 bases. CDR1 is MDHEN and CDR2 is SYDVKM in the germline V gene. The CDR3 DNA reads TGTGCCAGCAGCCCCACTAGCGGGAGAGGAAATGAGCAGTTCTTC. It is translated as CASSPTSGRGNEQFF.

Here the CDR3 DNA reads TGTGCCAGCAGCCTGACGGAAGATACTTCACCCCTCCACTTT. It encodes CASSLTEDTSPLHF. V usage is TRBV6-5 and J usage is TRBJ1-6, with D hard to call. The CDR3 runs 14 residues. From germline, CDR1 is MNHEY and CDR2 SVGAGI. With 6 bases removed from V and 9 bases from J, the gap between germline ends came to 15 bases.

The chain recombines TRBV28 with TRBJ1-2; no firm D call. Trimming took off 4 bases at V and 8 bases at J, with 17 bases between the two ends. Germline V lookup: CDR1 MDHEN, CDR2 SYDVKM. The CDR3 runs 14 residues. The CDR3 nucleotides are TGTGCCAGCAGTTCCTTGGCAGACGGAATAGGCTACACCTTC. Translating gives CASSSLADGIGYTF.

V gene TRBV11-3 combines with J gene TRBJ2-5, with 9 bases fitting TRBD1. Germline trimming cut 3 bases from V and 6 bases from J; bases unmatched to any gene: 2. The length of the CDR3 is 13 residues. Per the germline V gene, CDR1 is SGHNT and CDR2 is YENEEA. The CDR3 sequence: CASSLGTGKTQYF. DNA of the CDR3: TGTGCCAGCAGCTTGGGGACAGGGAAGACCCAGTACTTC.

The chain joins TRBV6-5 to TRBJ2-3; D gene unclear. There are 13 residues in the CDR3. CDR1 is MNHEY and CDR2 is SVGAGI in the germline V gene. The DNA of the CDR3 is TGTGTCGCTAGGGCAGCTAGCACAGATACGCAGTATTTT. This translates into CVARAASTDTQYF.

The chain has TRBV19 and TRBJ1-1, with 10 bases fitting TRBD1. J was trimmed by 4 bases and V by 8 bases; bases with no gene match: 7. The CDR3 has 14 residues. From germline, CDR1 is LNHDA and CDR2 SQIVND (reference sequence). This CDR3 is CASATGGLSTEAFF. CDR3 DNA: TGTGCCAGTGCGACAGGGGGCTTGAGCACTGAAGCTTTCTTT.

This clone appeared a single time. The V gene is TRBV6-5, the J gene TRBJ2-7, with D unclear. The germline V gene encodes CDR1 MNHEY and CDR2 SVGAGI. The CDR3 has 12 residues. Trimming removed 6 bases from V and 3 bases from J, with 9 bases in between. The CDR3 DNA is TGTGCCAGCAGCTATACCGGCTACGAGCAGTACTTC. As protein: CASSYTGYEQYF.

V is TRBV20-1 and J is TRBJ2-3; D might be TRBD2 (6 bases). The germline gives CDR1 DFQATT, CDR2 SNEGSKA (reference sequence). Trimming left V 3 bases short and J 5 bases short, with 6 bases between. The CDR3 contains 11 residues. CDR3 region: CSASGGDTQYF. CDR3 nucleotide sequence: TGCAGTGCTAGCGGGGGAGATACGCAGTATTTT.